The clone carrying this T cell receptor beta chain was counted a single time. Authors' data handling: Amplified reference gene primers provided the basis for estimating nucleated cell counts. Profiled with immunoSEQ multiplex PCR; TCRdb holds only in-frame clones, not every one. Clone size and the V and J calls come from that table; the DNA yielded D and trimming. The sample consists of about 300,000 clones, around 85% of them appearing once. Seattle enrolled patients during active infection and tracked them longitudinally. Germline assignment: CDR1 SGHTA and CDR2 FQGTGA. This CDR3 has 15 amino acids. The V gene end was trimmed by 6 bases and the J gene end by 0 bases; junction bases not matched to a gene: 4. This sample was taken from a study of blood T cell repertoires in COVID-19. Study context: Acute and convalescent COVID-19 specimens originated in the United States, Italy and Spain.

Sequencing was performed on peripheral blood. The sequence was collected from a human donor with COVID-19, enrolled during active disease. The donor label of this sample is uncertain. V usage is TRBV7-3 and J usage is TRBJ2-2, with 7 bases that match TRBD1. The CDR3 reads CASSSGTANTGELFF. CDR3 nucleotide sequence: TGTGCCAGCAGTTCCGGGACAGCGAACACCGGGGAGCTGTTTTTT.